The next 29 T cell receptor beta chains were all read from a single sample in a study of blood T cell repertoires in COVID-19. Repertoires were generated with immunoSEQ multiplex PCR, while TCRdb's copy carries only in-frame clones and drops some. The sample lists around 150,000 clones; 60% to 85% were seen once. The sequencing input was peripheral blood. The receptor set was obtained from a man in his fifties or sixties with acute or convalescent COVID-19.

This clone was counted between two and nine times. The chain uses TRBV5-1 and TRBJ1-5, with 12 bases lining up with TRBD1. V lost 4 bases, J lost 7 bases, and 6 bases stayed unmatched. The CDR3 spans 15 residues. From germline, CDR1 is SGHRS and CDR2 YFSETQ. The CDR3 loop is CASSPGQGASQPQHF. For the CDR3, the DNA is TGCGCCAGCAGCCCGGGACAGGGGGCTTCCCAGCCCCAGCATTTT.

This clone showed up just a few times. This chain joins TRBV25-1 and TRBJ1-2; TRBD1 is a possible D gene (6 bases). Germline loops: CDR1 MGHDK, CDR2 SYGVNS. Deletions cut 3 bases from V and 4 bases from J, with 12 bases between. CDR3 size: 14 residues. The CDR3 sequence: CASSDDGTTYGYTF. The DNA for the CDR3 is TGTGCCAGCAGTGACGACGGGACAACCTATGGCTACACCTTC.

V usage is TRBV19 and J usage is TRBJ2-2; 8 nucleotides align to TRBD1. Trimming at V came to 7 bases and at J to 2 bases, leaving 6 bases not matched to a gene. This CDR3 has 15 amino acids. Germline V CDR1 and CDR2: LNHDA, SQIVND (reference sequence). CDR3 nucleotides: TGTGCCAGTATCCCGGACAGGGCTAACACCGGGGAGCTGTTTTTT. Residues: CASIPDRANTGELFF.

This chain joins TRBV19 and TRBJ1-1; 7 bases are a match to TRBD1. V lost 5 bases to trimming and J lost 3 bases; unmatched junction nucleotides: 9. CDR3 length equals 15 residues. The germline V gene encodes CDR1 LNHDA and CDR2 SQIVND (reference sequence). CDR3 residues: CASSLHNTGDTEAFF. The CDR3, as DNA: TGTGCCAGTAGTCTCCATAATACAGGGGACACTGAAGCTTTCTTT.

V and J are TRBV4-3 and TRBJ1-1, with 7 bases aligning to TRBD1. CDR1 and CDR2 from the germline V gene are LGHNA and YSLEER. J was trimmed by 4 bases and V by 6 bases; bases with no gene match: 8. CDR3 length equals 14 residues. The DNA of the CDR3 is TGCGCCAGCAGTCAACAGGGGATAGTCACTGAAGCTTTCTTT. Translated: CASSQQGIVTEAFF.

This sequence joins TRBV5-6 and TRBJ1-5; no definite D call. V was pared by 0 bases and J by 1 base, with 11 bases between. CDR1 and CDR2 from the germline V gene are SGHDT and YYEEEE. This CDR3 is 16 amino acids long. The CDR3 loop is CASSLGGGRSNQPQHF. In DNA, the CDR3 is TGTGCCAGCAGCTTGGGCGGTGGGAGAAGCAATCAGCCCCAGCATTTT.

The sample holds one count of this clone. The chain recombines TRBV7-2 with TRBJ2-5, with TRBD1 identical over 8 bases. The CDR3 runs 15 residues. V shed 3 bases and J 2 bases; nucleotides not matched to a gene: 5. Germline values: CDR1 SGHTA, CDR2 FQGNSA. The CDR3 protein is CASSFRGQVQETQYF. DNA of the CDR3: TGTGCCAGCAGCTTTAGGGGACAGGTACAAGAGACCCAGTACTTC.

The V and J genes are TRBV4-1 and TRBJ1-2; 11 positions agree with TRBD1. Germline CDR1 MGHRA, CDR2 YSYEKL. After removal of 1 base from V and 1 base from J, the junction contained 8 bases not matched to a gene. This CDR3 is built from 18 residues. The CDR3 nucleotides read TGCGCCAGCAGCCAAGCAAAAAGGGGACAGGGGGTTAACTATGGCTACACCTTC. It is translated as CASSQAKRGQGVNYGYTF.

The table lists this clone with a count of one. This rearrangement joins TRBV3-1 (or the pseudogene TRBV3-2) to TRBJ1-1; D is unresolved. Looked up from germline, CDR1 is LGHDT and CDR2 is YNNKEL (reference sequence). CDR3 length: 17 amino acids. V lost 3 bases to trimming and J lost 1 base, with 18 bases between them. CDR3 DNA: TGTGCCAGCAGCCAGTTTGTCAGAATTTCACAGAACACTGAAGCTTTCTTT. Translated, it gives CASSQFVRISQNTEAFF.

Only a few counts were recorded for this clone. This chain uses TRBV6-5 with TRBJ2-7, with D possibly being TRBD1 (5 bases). The V end was cut by 2 bases, the J end by 6 bases, with 11 bases between. Germline values: CDR1 MNHEY, CDR2 SVGAGI. This CDR3 spans 13 amino acids. The CDR3 sequence is CASSYQGWGEQYF. Written as DNA, the CDR3 is TGTGCCAGCAGTTACCAGGGATGGGGCGAGCAGTACTTC.

The J gene is TRBJ2-5, the V gene TRBV11-2; D not certain. The CDR3 has 14 amino acids. With 0 bases removed from V and 4 bases from J, the gap between germline ends came to 9 bases. Germline lookup yields CDR1 SGHAT and CDR2 FQNNGV. The CDR3, as DNA: TGTGCCAGCAGCTTAGATCTCTTCGGAGAGACCCAGTACTTC. Its protein product is CASSLDLFGETQYF.

CDR3 nucleotide sequence: TGCGCCAGCAGCCTGGGACAGAGCCCAGATACGCAGTATTTT. Translated: CASSLGQSPDTQYF. The chain employs TRBV4-3 and TRBJ2-3; 7 nucleotides align to TRBD1. The CDR3 consists of 14 residues. CDR1 is LGHNA and CDR2 is YSLEER in the germline V gene. V shed 4 bases and J 4 bases; nucleotides not matched to a gene: 5.

This clone was counted many times. Here the CDR3 reads CASSDWSRGNEQYF. In DNA, the CDR3 is TGTGCCAGCAGTGATTGGAGCAGGGGAAACGAGCAGTACTTC. The chain employs TRBV2 and TRBJ2-7, with a possible D match to TRBD1 (6 bases). This CDR3 has 14 amino acids. Germline V gene lookup returns CDR1 SNHLY and CDR2 FYNNEI. The V end lost 3 bases, the J end lost 5 bases, and 14 bases lay between the germline ends. The complete variable domain, with remaining parts taken from reference TRBV2 and TRBJ2-7, reads EPEVTQTPSHQVTQMGQEVILRCVPISNHLYFYWYRQILGQKVEFLVSFYNNEISEKSEIFDDQFSVERPDGSNFTLKIRSTKLEDSAMYFCASSDWSRGNEQYFGPGTRLTVT.

This clone occurred many times. The V call is TRBV7-3, the J call TRBJ1-1; 7 nucleotides match TRBD1. This CDR3 is built from 13 residues. V was pared by 5 bases and J by 10 bases, with 10 bases of the junction left unmatched. Per germline, CDR1 SGHTA and CDR2 FQGTGA. CDR3 nucleotide sequence: TGTGCCAGCAGCACCGGACAGGCGGCTAGAGCTTTCTTT. The encoded protein is CASSTGQAARAFF.

The chain has TRBV7-3 and TRBJ2-5, with 7 bases that match TRBD1. Trimming took 5 bases from V and 4 from J; bases not matched to a gene: 7. The germline V gene encodes CDR1 SGHTA and CDR2 FQGTGA. This CDR3 contains 14 residues. The CDR3, as DNA: TGTGCCAGCAGCGTGACAGGGAGTGGAGAGACCCAGTACTTC. This encodes CASSVTGSGETQYF.

This clone was seen a few times. This chain connects TRBV9 to TRBJ1-1, with TRBD1 matching over 7 bases. The trim removed 4 bases at V and 5 bases at J, leaving 11 bases unmatched. This CDR3 comprises 15 residues. Germline V gene lookup returns CDR1 SGDLS and CDR2 YYNGEE. CDR3: CASSSRTGEGTEAFF. In DNA form, the CDR3 reads TGTGCCAGCAGCTCACGGACAGGTGAGGGGACTGAAGCTTTCTTT.

This clone has just a few counts. The chain employs TRBV12-3 or TRBV12-4 and TRBJ2-7; D gene ambiguous. CDR3 size: 13 residues. V gave up 5 bases and J gave up 7 bases, with 15 bases separating them. This CDR3 reads CASSPSRISEQYF. Here the CDR3 DNA reads TGTGCCAGCAGTCCCTCGAGGATCTCGGAGCAGTACTTC.

The rearrangement joins TRBV24-1 to TRBJ2-4; tentative D call: TRBD2 (5 bases). This CDR3 spans 18 amino acids. V was pared by 2 bases and J by 0 bases, with 16 bases between. Germline CDR1 is KGHDR and CDR2 is SFDVKD. This CDR3 is CATSDYPRGSLAKNIQYF. CDR3 sequence (DNA): TGTGCCACCAGTGATTATCCGCGAGGGTCTCTAGCCAAAAACATTCAGTACTTC.

The chain is built from TRBV7-2 and TRBJ1-5, with 7 bases matching TRBD1. The length of the CDR3 is 15 residues. Trimming at V came to 3 bases and at J to 3 bases, leaving 5 bases not matched to a gene. Per germline, CDR1 SGHTA and CDR2 FQGNSA. The chain's CDR3 is CASSFDREPNQPQHF. CDR3 in DNA: TGTGCCAGCAGCTTCGACAGGGAACCCAATCAGCCCCAGCATTTT. Full variable domain (rest looked up from reference TRBV7-2 and TRBJ1-5): GAGVSQSPSNKVTEKGKDVELRCDPISGHTALYWYRQSLGQGLEFLIYFQGNSAPDKSGLPSDRFSAERTGGSVSTLTIQRTQQEDSAVYLCASSFDREPNQPQHFGDGTRLSIL.

The chain employs TRBV12-3 or TRBV12-4 and TRBJ2-7; the D is unclear. Trimming took 3 bases from V and 6 from J, leaving 12 bases between them. The CDR3 contains 13 residues. The CDR3, as DNA: TGTGCCAGCAGTTTCTTCGAGGCAGTCGAGCAGTACTTC. Protein: CASSFFEAVEQYF.

The chain is built from TRBV28 and TRBJ1-2; possibly TRBD1 for D (5 bases). Germline CDR1 and CDR2: MDHEN and SYDVKM. The CDR3 covers 12 residues. V gave up 7 bases and J gave up 4 bases, with 10 bases separating them. The CDR3 here is CASNQDIYGYTF. The CDR3 coding sequence is TGTGCCAGCAACCAGGACATCTATGGCTACACCTTC.

With respect to this clone: The same CDR3 can be traced to other DNA sequences in this sample. This rearrangement joins TRBV19 to TRBJ2-5, with TRBD2 as a possible D gene (6 bases). Trimming removed 1 base from V and 0 bases from J, with 12 bases in between. The CDR3 extends over 16 amino acids. The germline gives CDR1 LNHDA, CDR2 SQIVND (reference sequence). The CDR3 DNA reads as TGTGCCAGTAGTATAGGGCGGGGCGGTTACCAAGAGACCCAGTACTTC. It codes for CASSIGRGGYQETQYF.

This chain joins TRBV2 and TRBJ1-1, with D unclear. Germline assignment: CDR1 SNHLY and CDR2 FYNNEI. The CDR3 is 13 residues long. The V end was cut by 7 bases, the J end by 5 bases, with 14 bases between. The chain's CDR3 is CASTAGRRTEAFF. As DNA, the CDR3 is TGTGCCAGCACCGCCGGGAGAAGAACTGAAGCTTTCTTT.

This clone showed up just a few times. The rearrangement uses TRBV6-5 and TRBJ2-7; D perhaps matches TRBD1 (6 bases). Germline V gives CDR1 MNHEY, CDR2 SVGAGI. The V gene lost 6 bases and the J gene lost 0 bases, with 15 bases spanning the gap. The CDR3 length is 15 residues. The CDR3 DNA reads as TGTGCCAGCAGATACAGGGAGCCGAGCTCCTACGAGCAGTACTTC. It is translated as CASRYREPSSYEQYF.

The DNA for the CDR3 is TGTGCCAGCAGCCTGGGACAGGGGATGAATTCACCCCTCCACTTT. As protein: CASSLGQGMNSPLHF. The chain carries TRBV5-4 and TRBJ1-6; 10 bases match TRBD1. CDR3 length: 15 amino acids. Germline V gene data show CDR1 as SGHNT and CDR2 as YYREEE (reference sequence). V shed 4 bases and J 7 bases; nucleotides not matched to a gene: 5. The full variable domain, in which reference TRBV5-4 and TRBJ1-6 provide the parts outside the CDR3, is ETGVTQSPTHLIKTRGQQVTLRCSSQSGHNTVSWYQQALGQGPQFIFQYYREEENGRGNFPPRFSGLQFPNYSSELNVNALELDDSALYLCASSLGQGMNSPLHFGNGTRLTVT.

This sequence joins TRBV10-3 and TRBJ2-2; tentative D call: TRBD1 (5 bases). Germline V lookup: CDR1 ENHRY, CDR2 SYGVKD. The V end was cut by 3 bases, the J end by 0 bases, with 11 bases between. The CDR3 has 16 amino acids. The CDR3 bases are TGTGCCATCAGTGAATCCAGGGCCGCGAACACCGGGGAGCTGTTTTTT. This sequence encodes CAISESRAANTGELFF.

The rearrangement uses TRBV27 and TRBJ1-1, with 9 positions matching TRBD1. The CDR3 runs to 15 residues. The germline V gene encodes CDR1 MNHEY and CDR2 SMNVEV (reference sequence). Trimming cost V 5 bases and J 4 bases; bases outside gene matches: 8. The CDR3 spells CASSPRDRVVTEAFF. The CDR3 nucleotides read TGTGCCAGCAGTCCCCGGGACAGGGTTGTCACTGAAGCTTTCTTT.

This rearrangement joins TRBV7-6 to TRBJ2-2, with 10 bases aligning to TRBD1. V shed 2 bases and J 6 bases; nucleotides not matched to a gene: 6. The CDR3 loop spans 16 amino acids. From germline, CDR1 is SGHVS and CDR2 FNYEAQ. The CDR3 loop reads CASSLFADRGAGELFF. CDR3 sequence (DNA): TGTGCCAGCAGCTTATTTGCGGACAGGGGGGCCGGGGAGCTGTTTTTT.

Regarding this clone: Other DNA sequences in this specimen translate into the identical CDR3. This chain links TRBV3-1 (or the pseudogene TRBV3-2) with TRBJ1-6; D gene unclear. V lost 1 base, J lost 9 bases, and 4 bases lay in between. Germline CDR1 LGHDT, CDR2 YNNKEL (reference sequence). The CDR3 has 12 amino acids. The CDR3 DNA reads TGTGCCAGCAGCCAAGCAGGTTCACCCCTCCACTTT. Protein sequence: CASSQAGSPLHF.